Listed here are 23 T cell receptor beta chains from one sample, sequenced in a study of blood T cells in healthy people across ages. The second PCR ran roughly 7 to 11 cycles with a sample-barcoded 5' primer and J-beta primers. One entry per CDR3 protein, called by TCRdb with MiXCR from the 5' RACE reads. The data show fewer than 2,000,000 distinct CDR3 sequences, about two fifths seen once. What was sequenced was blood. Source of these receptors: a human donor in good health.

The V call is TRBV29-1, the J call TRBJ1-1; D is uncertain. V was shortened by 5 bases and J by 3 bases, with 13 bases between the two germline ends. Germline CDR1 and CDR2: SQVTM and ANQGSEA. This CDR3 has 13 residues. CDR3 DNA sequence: TGCAGCGTTACGAGGCAGAGGGACACTGAAGCTTTCTTT. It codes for CSVTRQRDTEAFF.

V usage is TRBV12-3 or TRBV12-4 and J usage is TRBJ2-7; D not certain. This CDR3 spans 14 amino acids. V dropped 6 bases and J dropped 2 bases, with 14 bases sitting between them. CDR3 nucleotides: TGTGCCAGCAGCCCACCGACCATTCCCTACGAGCAGTACTTC. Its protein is CASSPPTIPYEQYF.

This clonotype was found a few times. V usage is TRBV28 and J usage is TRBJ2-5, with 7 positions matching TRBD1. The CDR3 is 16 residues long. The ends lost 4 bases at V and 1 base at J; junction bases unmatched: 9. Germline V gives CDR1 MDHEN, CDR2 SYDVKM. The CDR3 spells CASSSIRGTVQETQYF. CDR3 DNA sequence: TGTGCCAGCAGTTCGATACGAGGGACAGTCCAAGAGACCCAGTACTTC.

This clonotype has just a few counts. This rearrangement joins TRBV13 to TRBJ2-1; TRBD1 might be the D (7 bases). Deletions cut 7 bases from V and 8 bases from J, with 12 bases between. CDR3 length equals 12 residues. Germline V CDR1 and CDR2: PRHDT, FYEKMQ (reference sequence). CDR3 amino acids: CASNQGGDEQFF. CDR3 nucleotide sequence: TGTGCCAGCAACCAGGGGGGCGATGAGCAGTTCTTC.

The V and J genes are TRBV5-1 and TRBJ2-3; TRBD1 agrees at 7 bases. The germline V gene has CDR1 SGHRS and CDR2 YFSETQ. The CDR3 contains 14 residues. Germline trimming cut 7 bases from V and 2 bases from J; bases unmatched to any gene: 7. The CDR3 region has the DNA TGCGCCAGCCGGGTCGGACAGGACACAGATACGCAGTATTTT. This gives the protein CASRVGQDTDTQYF.

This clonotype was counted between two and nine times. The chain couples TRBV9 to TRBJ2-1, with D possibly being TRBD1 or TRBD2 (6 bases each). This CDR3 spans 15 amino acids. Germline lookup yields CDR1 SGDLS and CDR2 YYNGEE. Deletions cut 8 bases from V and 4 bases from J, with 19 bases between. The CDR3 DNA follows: TGTGCCAGTTCCTCAGGGGCGGGGCTGTACAATGAGCAGTTCTTC. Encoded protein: CASSSGAGLYNEQFF.

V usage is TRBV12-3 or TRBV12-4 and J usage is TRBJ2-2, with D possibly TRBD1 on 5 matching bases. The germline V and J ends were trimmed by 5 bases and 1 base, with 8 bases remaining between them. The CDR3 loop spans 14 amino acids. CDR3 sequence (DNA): TGTGCCAGCAGTAATACAGGGAACACCGGGGAGCTGTTTTTT. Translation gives CASSNTGNTGELFF.

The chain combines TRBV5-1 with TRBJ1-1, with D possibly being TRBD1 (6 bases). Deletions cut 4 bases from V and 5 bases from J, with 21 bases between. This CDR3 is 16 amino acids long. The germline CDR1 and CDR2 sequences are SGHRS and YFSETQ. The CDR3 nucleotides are TGCGCCAGCAGCATCGACTCCCAACAGGGAAATACTGAAGCTTTCTTT. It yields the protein CASSIDSQQGNTEAFF. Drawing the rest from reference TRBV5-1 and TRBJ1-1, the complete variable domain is KAGVTQTPRYLIKTRGQQVTLSCSPISGHRSVSWYQQTPGQGLQFLFEYFSETQRNKGNFPGRFSGRQFSNSRSEMNVSTLELGDSALYLCASSIDSQQGNTEAFFGQGTRLTVV.

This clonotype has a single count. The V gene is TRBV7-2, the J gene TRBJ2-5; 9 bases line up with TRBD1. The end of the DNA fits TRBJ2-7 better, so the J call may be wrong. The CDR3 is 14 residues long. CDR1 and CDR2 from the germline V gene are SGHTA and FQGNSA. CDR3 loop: CASSRPGQGNEQYF. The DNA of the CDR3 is TGTGCCAGCAGCAGACCGGGACAGGGAAACGAGCAGTACTTC.

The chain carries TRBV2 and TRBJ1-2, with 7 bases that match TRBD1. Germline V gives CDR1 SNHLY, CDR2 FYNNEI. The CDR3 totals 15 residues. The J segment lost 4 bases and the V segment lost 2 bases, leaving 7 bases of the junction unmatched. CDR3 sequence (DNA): TGTGCCAGCAGTGAAAGTAGGGGGCCTGGCTATGGCTACACCTTC. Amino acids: CASSESRGPGYGYTF. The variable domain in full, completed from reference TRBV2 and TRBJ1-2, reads EPEVTQTPSHQVTQMGQEVILRCVPISNHLYFYWYRQILGQKVEFLVSFYNNEISEKSEIFDDQFSVERPDGSNFTLKIRSTKLEDSAMYFCASSESRGPGYGYTFGSGTRLTVV.

This chain's CDR3 is CASSQGTGRSSYNEQFF. The CDR3 bases are TGTGCCAGCAGCCAAGGTACAGGGCGAAGCTCCTACAATGAGCAGTTCTTC. The chain joins TRBV3-1 to TRBJ2-1; perhaps TRBD1 as D (6 bases). V lost 1 base and J 0 bases, leaving 13 bases between the germline ends. The CDR3 totals 17 residues. Germline lookup yields CDR1 LGHDT and CDR2 YNNKEL (reference sequence).

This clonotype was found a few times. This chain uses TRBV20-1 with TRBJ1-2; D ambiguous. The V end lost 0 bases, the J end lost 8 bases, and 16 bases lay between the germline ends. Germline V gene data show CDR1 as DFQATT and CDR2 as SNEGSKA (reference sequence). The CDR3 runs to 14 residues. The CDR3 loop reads CSARDPVWTMGYTF. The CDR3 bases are TGCAGTGCTAGAGATCCGGTCTGGACTATGGGCTACACCTTC.

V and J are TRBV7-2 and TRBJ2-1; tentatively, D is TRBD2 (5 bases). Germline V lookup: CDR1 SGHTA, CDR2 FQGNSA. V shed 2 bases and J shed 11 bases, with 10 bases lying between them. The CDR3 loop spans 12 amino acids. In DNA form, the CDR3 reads TGTGCCAGCAGCTTATTGGAGGCCAAGCAGTTCTTC. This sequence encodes CASSLLEAKQFF.

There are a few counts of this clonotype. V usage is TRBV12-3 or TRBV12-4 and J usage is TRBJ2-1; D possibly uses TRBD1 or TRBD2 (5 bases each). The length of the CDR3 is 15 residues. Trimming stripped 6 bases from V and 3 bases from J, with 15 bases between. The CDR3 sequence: CASSPGLGDYNEQFF. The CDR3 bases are TGTGCCAGCAGCCCGGGTTTGGGGGACTACAATGAGCAGTTCTTC.

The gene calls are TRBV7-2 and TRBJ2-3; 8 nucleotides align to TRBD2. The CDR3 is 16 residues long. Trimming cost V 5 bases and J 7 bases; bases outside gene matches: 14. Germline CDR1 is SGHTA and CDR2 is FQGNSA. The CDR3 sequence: CASSTGGAPNSYTQYF. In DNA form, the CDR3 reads TGTGCCAGCAGCACCGGGGGGGCCCCTAATTCGTATACGCAGTATTTT.

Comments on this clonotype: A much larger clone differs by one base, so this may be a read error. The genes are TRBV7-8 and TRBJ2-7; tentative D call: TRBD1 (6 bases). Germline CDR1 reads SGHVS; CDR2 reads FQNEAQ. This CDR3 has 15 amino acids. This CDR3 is CASSFHPGASYERYF. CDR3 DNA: TGTGCCAGCAGCTTTCACCCAGGGGCGAGCTACGAGCGGTACTTC.

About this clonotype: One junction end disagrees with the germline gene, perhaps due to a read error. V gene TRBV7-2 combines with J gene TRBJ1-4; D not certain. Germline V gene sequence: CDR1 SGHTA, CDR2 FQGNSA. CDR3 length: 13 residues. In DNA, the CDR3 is TGTGCCAGCGGCTTACGTCTGGGGGAAAAACTGTTTTTT. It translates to CASGLRLGEKLFF.

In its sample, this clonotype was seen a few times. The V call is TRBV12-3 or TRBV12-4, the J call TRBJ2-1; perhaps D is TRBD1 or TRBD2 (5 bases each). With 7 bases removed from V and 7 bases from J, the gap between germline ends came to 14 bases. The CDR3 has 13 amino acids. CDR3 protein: CASIPPGGNEQFF. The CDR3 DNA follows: TGTGCCAGCATTCCTCCTGGGGGTAATGAGCAGTTCTTC.

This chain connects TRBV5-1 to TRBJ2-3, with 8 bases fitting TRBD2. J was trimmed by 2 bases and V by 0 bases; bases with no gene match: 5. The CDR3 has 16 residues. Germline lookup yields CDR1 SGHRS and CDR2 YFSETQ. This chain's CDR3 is CASSLVGRDDTDTQYF. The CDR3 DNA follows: TGCGCCAGCAGCTTGGTCGGGAGGGACGACACAGATACGCAGTATTTT. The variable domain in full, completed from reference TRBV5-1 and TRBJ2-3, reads KAGVTQTPRYLIKTRGQQVTLSCSPISGHRSVSWYQQTPGQGLQFLFEYFSETQRNKGNFPGRFSGRQFSNSRSEMNVSTLELGDSALYLCASSLVGRDDTDTQYFGPGTRLTVL.

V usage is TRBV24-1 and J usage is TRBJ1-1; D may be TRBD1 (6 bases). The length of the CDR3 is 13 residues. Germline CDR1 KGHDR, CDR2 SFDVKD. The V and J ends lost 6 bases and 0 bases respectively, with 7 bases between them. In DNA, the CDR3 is TGTGCCACCAGTCAGGGGATGAACACTGAAGCTTTCTTT. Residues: CATSQGMNTEAFF.

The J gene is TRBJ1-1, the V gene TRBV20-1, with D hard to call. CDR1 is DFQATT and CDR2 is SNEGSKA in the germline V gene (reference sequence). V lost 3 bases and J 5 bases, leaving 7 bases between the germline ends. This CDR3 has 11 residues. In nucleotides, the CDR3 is TGCAGTGCTAGTTACGGGACTGAAGCTTTCTTT. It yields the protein CSASYGTEAFF.

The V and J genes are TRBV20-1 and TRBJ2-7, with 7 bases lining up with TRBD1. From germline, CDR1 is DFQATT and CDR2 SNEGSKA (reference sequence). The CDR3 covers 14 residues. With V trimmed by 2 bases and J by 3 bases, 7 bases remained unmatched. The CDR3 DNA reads TGCAGTGCTAGAAATCCCAGGGGGATCTACGAGCAGTACTTC. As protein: CSARNPRGIYEQYF.

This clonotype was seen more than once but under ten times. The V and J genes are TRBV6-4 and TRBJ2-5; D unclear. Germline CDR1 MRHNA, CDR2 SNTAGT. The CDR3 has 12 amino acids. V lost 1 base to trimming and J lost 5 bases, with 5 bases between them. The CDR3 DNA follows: TGTGCCAGCAGTGACTGTCTGGAGACCCAGTACTTC. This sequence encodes CASSDCLETQYF.